Shown below are 26 T cell receptor beta chains from a single sample sequenced in a study of T cell changes during pregnancy in multiple sclerosis. TCRdb keeps only in-frame clones here, not all; method: immunoSEQ multiplex PCR. The sample records approximately 47,000 clones, over 85% being singletons. Sample: peripheral blood, taken in the first trimester of pregnancy. These receptor sequences come from a female donor with multiple sclerosis, enrolled in a pregnancy study.

V gene TRBV2 combines with J gene TRBJ1-1; weak D call: TRBD1 (6 bases). V lost 11 bases and J 1 base, leaving 17 bases between the germline ends. CDR3 size: 14 residues. Germline CDR1 is SNHLY and CDR2 is FYNNEI. CDR3 nucleotide sequence: TGTGCCGGTACTTGGGGACACAAGAACACTGAAGCTTTCTTT. This gives the protein CAGTWGHKNTEAFF.

This rearrangement joins TRBV9 to TRBJ2-3, with D tentatively TRBD1 (5 bases). Looked up from germline, CDR1 is SGDLS and CDR2 is YYNGEE. V lost 0 bases, J lost 0 bases, and 11 bases lay in between. The CDR3 runs to 16 residues. The CDR3 bases are TGTGCCAGCAGCGTAGAGGGCAGGGCAAGCACAGATACGCAGTATTTT. Protein product: CASSVEGRASTDTQYF.

The chain joins TRBV6-4 to TRBJ1-1, with TRBD1 matching over 7 bases. Germline CDR1 and CDR2: MRHNA and SNTAGT. V lost 5 bases and J lost 2; bases outside the gene matches: 8. CDR3 size: 15 residues. The CDR3 spells CASSSFRDSNTEAFF. In DNA form, the CDR3 reads TGTGCCAGCAGTTCTTTCCGGGACAGTAACACTGAAGCTTTCTTT.

In this sample, this clone turned up many times. This rearrangement joins TRBV27 to TRBJ1-6, with 7 bases aligning to TRBD1. Trimming removed 10 bases from V and 1 base from J; junction bases left unmatched: 13. The CDR3 consists of 17 residues. In germline, CDR1 is MNHEY, CDR2 SMNVEV (reference sequence). The CDR3 loop is CATLSGGKVSYNSPLHF. CDR3 DNA: TGTGCCACCCTCTCAGGGGGTAAGGTGTCCTATAATTCACCCCTCCACTTT.

The chain recombines TRBV2 with TRBJ1-1; 9 bases line up with TRBD1. The CDR3 runs to 16 residues. V dropped 2 bases and J dropped 11; count of bases not matched to a gene: 15. From germline, CDR1 is SNHLY and CDR2 FYNNEI. CDR3 coding DNA: TGTGCCAGCAGTGAACCCCGGGACAGGGTGGGTAATAGGGCTTTCTTT. Translation: CASSEPRDRVGNRAFF.

This clone was counted between two and nine times. This sequence joins TRBV11-3 and TRBJ2-1; 9 bases fit TRBD2. CDR3 length: 15 amino acids. The germline V gene has CDR1 SGHNT and CDR2 YENEEA. V was pared by 5 bases and J by 7 bases, with 9 bases of the junction left unmatched. The CDR3 loop is CASSRRAGGLNEQFF. CDR3 coding DNA: TGTGCCAGCAGCCGACGAGCGGGGGGATTAAATGAGCAGTTCTTC.

This chain links TRBV7-2 with TRBJ1-1, with D perhaps TRBD1 (6 bases). The CDR3 sequence is 13 residues long. CDR1 and CDR2 (germline): SGHTA, FQGNSA. V gave up 3 bases and J gave up 2 bases, with 7 bases separating them. The CDR3 region has the DNA TGTGCCAGCAGCTTTGGGACAAACACTGAAGCTTTCTTT. The encoded protein is CASSFGTNTEAFF.

The rearrangement joins TRBV7-2 to TRBJ2-1, with D possibly matching TRBD1 (5 bases). Trimming took off 3 bases at V and 8 bases at J, with 14 bases between the two ends. CDR1 and CDR2 from the germline V gene are SGHTA and FQGNSA. The CDR3 consists of 14 residues. The CDR3 spells CASSFSTGSDEQFF. The CDR3 DNA follows: TGTGCCAGCAGCTTTAGTACAGGCTCAGATGAGCAGTTCTTC.

The genes are TRBV5-6 and TRBJ2-1, with D maybe TRBD2 (5 bases). Germline V gene lookup returns CDR1 SGHDT and CDR2 YYEEEE. The V and J ends lost 2 bases and 1 base respectively, with 10 bases between them. The CDR3 has 15 amino acids. The CDR3 reads CASSFREVSYNEQFF. In nucleotides, the CDR3 is TGTGCCAGCAGCTTCCGGGAAGTGTCCTACAATGAGCAGTTCTTC.

The rearrangement uses TRBV2 and TRBJ2-5, with TRBD2 matching 13 bases. Germline V gene sequence: CDR1 SNHLY, CDR2 FYNNEI. The junction had 4 bases not matched to a gene; V was cut back by 6 bases and J by 6 bases. The CDR3 has 14 amino acids. The CDR3 bases are TGTGCCAGCAGGACTAGCGGGGGGCCGAAGACCCAGTACTTC. Translation gives CASRTSGGPKTQYF.

The chain recombines TRBV6-5 with TRBJ2-3; TRBD2 agrees at 8 bases. V shed 7 bases, J shed 6 bases, and the junction held 9 bases outside the gene matches. The CDR3 totals 14 residues. CDR1 is MNHEY, CDR2 SVGAGI, per germline. The CDR3 loop reads CASMEAGGADTQYF. The CDR3 DNA reads as TGTGCCAGCATGGAGGCGGGGGGTGCTGATACGCAGTATTTT.

The J gene is TRBJ2-7, the V gene TRBV21-1; TRBD1 is taken as the D call from the table, unchecked against the DNA. TRBV21-1 is a documented pseudogene. The length of the CDR3 is 14 residues. Here the CDR3 DNA reads TGTGCCAGCAGCAAACCCAGGGGGCTCTACGAGCAGTACTTC. This sequence encodes CASSKPRGLYEQYF.

The gene calls are TRBV28 and TRBJ1-6; D is perhaps TRBD1 (5 bases). CDR1 MDHEN and CDR2 SYDVKM come from the germline V gene. The CDR3 sequence is 15 residues long. V lost 3 bases and J 4 bases, leaving 10 bases between the germline ends. CDR3 DNA sequence: TGTGCCAGCAGTTTCGCGGACACGTATAATTCACCCCTCCACTTT. Its translation is CASSFADTYNSPLHF.

The chain couples TRBV29-1 to TRBJ2-3; D ambiguous. V lost 2 bases, J lost 2 bases, and 11 bases lay in between. CDR1 SQVTM and CDR2 ANQGSEA come from the germline V gene. This CDR3 spans 14 amino acids. The CDR3 spells CSVEPWLNTDTQYF. CDR3 bases: TGCAGCGTTGAACCTTGGCTGAACACAGATACGCAGTATTTT.

The genes are TRBV30 and TRBJ1-2, with 8 bases matching TRBD1. Germline values: CDR1 GTSNPN, CDR2 SVGIG (reference sequence). This CDR3 is built from 14 residues. J lost 4 bases, V lost 0 bases, and 4 bases had no gene match. The CDR3 protein is CAWSVCRGLYGYTF. The CDR3 nucleotides are TGTGCCTGGAGTGTATGCAGGGGGCTCTATGGCTACACCTTC.

The chain links TRBV30 to TRBJ2-1; TRBD2 matches at 7 bases. Trimming at V came to 0 bases and at J to 2 bases, leaving 4 bases not matched to a gene. This CDR3 region has 15 residues. Germline lookup yields CDR1 GTSNPN and CDR2 SVGIG (reference sequence). CDR3 region: CAWSVPGGTYNEQFF. The DNA for the CDR3 is TGTGCCTGGAGTGTACCCGGGGGGACCTACAATGAGCAGTTCTTC.

J is TRBJ2-3 and V is TRBV25-1, with 9 bases lining up with TRBD1. V was pared by 8 bases and J by 5 bases, with 8 bases of the junction left unmatched. Germline assignment: CDR1 MGHDK and CDR2 SYGVNS. The CDR3 length is 14 residues. The CDR3 DNA is TGTGCCAGCGGCGACACAGGGGGCGGAGATACGCAGTATTTT. It yields the protein CASGDTGGGDTQYF.

The rearrangement links TRBV2 to TRBJ2-3; weak D call: TRBD1 (8 bases). This CDR3 comprises 16 residues. Germline CDR1 is SNHLY and CDR2 is FYNNEI. V gave up 5 bases and J gave up 8 bases, with 23 bases separating them. CDR3 amino acids: CASSQGAGASGGTQYF. In DNA, the CDR3 is TGTGCCAGCAGTCAGGGGGCGGGGGCGTCGGGTGGTACGCAGTATTTT. The whole variable domain, filled in from reference TRBV2 and TRBJ2-3, reads EPEVTQTPSHQVTQMGQEVILRCVPISNHLYFYWYRQILGQKVEFLVSFYNNEISEKSEIFDDQFSVERPDGSNFTLKIRSTKLEDSAMYFCASSQGAGASGGTQYFGPGTRLTVL.

A single count supports this clone. The rearrangement joins TRBV5-6 to TRBJ1-1; D call uncertain. The CDR3 consists of 13 residues. V was cut by 1 base and J by 2 bases, with 6 bases left in between. Germline CDR1 is SGHDT and CDR2 is YYEEEE. CDR3 loop: CASSLLLNTEAFF. In DNA form, the CDR3 reads TGTGCCAGCAGCTTGCTCCTCAACACTGAAGCTTTCTTT.

The chain carries TRBV25-1 and TRBJ1-2; D not certain. The germline gives CDR1 MGHDK, CDR2 SYGVNS. V was trimmed by 3 bases and J by 8 bases, leaving 13 bases between them. This CDR3 region has 13 residues. CDR3: CASSEPGIGGYTF. In DNA, the CDR3 is TGTGCCAGCAGTGAGCCCGGGATCGGAGGCTACACCTTC.

This clone was picked up one time. This chain connects TRBV2 to TRBJ1-5; the D is unclear. The V gene's germline CDR1 is SNHLY and CDR2 FYNNEI. The CDR3 covers 14 residues. V lost 0 bases, J lost 11 bases, and 14 bases lay in between. The CDR3 nucleotides read TGTGCCAGCAGTGAAGCGTTCAGGCTATCAGCCCAGCATTTT. It codes for CASSEAFRLSAQHF. Full variable domain (remainder filled in from reference TRBV2 and TRBJ1-5): EPEVTQTPSHQVTQMGQEVILRCVPISNHLYFYWYRQILGQKVEFLVSFYNNEISEKSEIFDDQFSVERPDGSNFTLKIRSTKLEDSAMYFCASSEAFRLSAQHFGDGTRLSIL.

V gene TRBV27 combines with J gene TRBJ1-4; 7 bases are shared with TRBD1. Germline CDR1 MNHEY, CDR2 SMNVEV (reference sequence). V lost 6 bases, J lost 4 bases, and 8 bases stayed unmatched. This CDR3 has 15 amino acids. CDR3 protein: CASSRDRAGNEKLFF. CDR3 DNA sequence: TGTGCCAGCAGCAGAGACAGGGCGGGTAATGAAAAACTGTTTTTT.

This chain joins TRBV4-3 and TRBJ2-2, with 9 nucleotides matching TRBD1. This CDR3 has 15 amino acids. Losses at the gene ends were 9 bases for V and 3 bases for J; bases not matched to a gene: 8. Germline V lookup: CDR1 LGHNA, CDR2 YSLEER. Written as DNA, the CDR3 is TGCGCCAGAAGACAGGGACAGGGCGACACCGGGGAGCTGTTTTTT. This codes for CARRQGQGDTGELFF.

The V call is TRBV6-6, the J call TRBJ2-2; D is possibly TRBD2 (6 bases). This CDR3 is 15 amino acids long. CDR1 MNHNY and CDR2 SVGAGI come from the germline V gene (reference sequence). Trimming removed 2 bases from V and 5 bases from J, with 12 bases in between. The CDR3 reads CASSYGLAWTGELFF. In DNA, the CDR3 is TGTGCCAGCAGTTACGGTCTAGCGTGGACCGGGGAGCTGTTTTTT.

This sequence joins TRBV25-1 and TRBJ2-5; the D is unclear. V shed 4 bases and J shed 5 bases, with 14 bases lying between them. The CDR3 spans 14 residues. Germline CDR1 MGHDK, CDR2 SYGVNS. The CDR3: CASSGTLPRETQYF. DNA for the CDR3: TGTGCCAGCAGTGGAACTCTCCCCAGGGAGACCCAGTACTTC. Based on the CDR3 plus reference TRBV25-1 and TRBJ2-5, the full variable domain is EADIYQTPRYLVIGTGKKITLECSQTMGHDKMYWYQQDPGMELHLIHYSYGVNSTEKGDLSSESTVSRIRTEHFPLTLESARPSHTSQYLCASSGTLPRETQYFGPGTRLLVL.

This chain uses TRBV2 with TRBJ2-1; 16 bases align to TRBD2. Germline V gene sequence: CDR1 SNHLY, CDR2 FYNNEI. Trimming cost V 6 bases and J 6 bases; bases outside gene matches: 11. The CDR3 loop spans 18 amino acids. CDR3 sequence (DNA): TGTGCCAGCAGGCGATCGGGACTAGCGGGGGGGCTCGGCAATGAGCAGTTCTTC. Translated, it gives CASRRSGLAGGLGNEQFF.